This entry describes one T cell receptor (beta chain). Cohort assignment relied on participant-reported clinical history. The sample is drawn from a study of blood T cell repertoires in COVID-19. The overall study: Spain, Italy and the United States supplied samples that represented acute and convalescent COVID-19. The analysed material was cDNA or gDNA that came from T cells, B-cell-depleted T cells, or PBMCs.

Germline CDR1 is LGHDT and CDR2 is YNNKEL (reference sequence). The CDR3 has 14 residues. The germline V and J ends were trimmed by 1 base and 6 bases, with 11 bases remaining between them. In the authors' workflow: Estimates of nucleated cell counts were drawn from the amplification of reference gene primers. The data were produced by immunoSEQ multiplex PCR, yet TCRdb's version contains in-frame clones alone and is incomplete. D and trimming were read from the DNA, whereas the V and J calls and clone size are those reported in that table. The sample carries under 200,000 clones, approximately 83% recorded once.

This chain joins TRBV3-1 (or the pseudogene TRBV3-2) and TRBJ2-3; D remains ambiguous. Sequenced sample: PBMCs or T cells enriched from blood (not recorded which). The receptor comes from a woman aged 60 to 75 who had recovered from COVID-19. The CDR3 loop is CASSQVNDADTQYF. CDR3 DNA: TGTGCCAGCAGCCAAGTGAATGATGCGGATACGCAGTATTTT.